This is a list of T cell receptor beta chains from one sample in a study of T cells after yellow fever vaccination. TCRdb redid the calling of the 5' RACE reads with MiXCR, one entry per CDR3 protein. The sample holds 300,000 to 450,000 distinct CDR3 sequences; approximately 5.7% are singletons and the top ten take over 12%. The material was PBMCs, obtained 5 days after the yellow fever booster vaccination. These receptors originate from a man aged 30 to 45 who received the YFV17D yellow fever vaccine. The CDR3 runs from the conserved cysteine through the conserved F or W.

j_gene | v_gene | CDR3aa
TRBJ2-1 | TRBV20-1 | CSARVGGTYNEQFF
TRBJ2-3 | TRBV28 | CASNMGGAGDATDTQYF
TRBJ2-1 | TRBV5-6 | CASSLGEEQFF
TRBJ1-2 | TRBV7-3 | CASSLRPGHGYTF
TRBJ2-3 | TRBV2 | CASRRDREDTQYF
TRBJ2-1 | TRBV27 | CASRPITSGRNEQFF
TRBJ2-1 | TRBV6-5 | CASSYSQTSTNEQFF
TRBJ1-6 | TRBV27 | CASRGGLPGANSPLHF
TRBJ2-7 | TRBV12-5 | CASGLKQGGGQYF
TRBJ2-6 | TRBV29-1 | CSVALGSGANVLTF
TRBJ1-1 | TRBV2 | CASSTARGITEAFF
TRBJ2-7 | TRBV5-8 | CASSGTTSGIRYEQYF
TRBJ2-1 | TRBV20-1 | CSARSRLAGVNEQFF
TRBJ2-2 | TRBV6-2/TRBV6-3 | CASTRPGRVAGELFF
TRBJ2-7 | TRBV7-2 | CASSRRTGGSDYEQYF
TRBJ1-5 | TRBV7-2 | CASSLHPGQPQHF
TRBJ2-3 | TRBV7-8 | CASSPIYGGTDTQYF
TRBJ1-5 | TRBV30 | CAWSWKDQPQHF
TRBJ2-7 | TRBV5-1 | CASRPQGASAYEQYF
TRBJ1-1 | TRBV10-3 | CAIGGDSMNTEAFF
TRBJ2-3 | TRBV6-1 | CASSGGSSGSVADTQYF
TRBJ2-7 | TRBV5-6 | CASSYLAGGRQYF
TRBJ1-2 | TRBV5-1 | CASSLGFGNNYGYTF
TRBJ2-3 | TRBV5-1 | CASGRAGTSTDTQYF
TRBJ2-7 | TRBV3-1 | CASSWLGQSYEQYF
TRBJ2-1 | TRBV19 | CATNRDRAYNEQFF
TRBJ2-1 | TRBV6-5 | CASSYWRGYNEQFF
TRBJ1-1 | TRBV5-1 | CASSLQPFDRGTEAFF
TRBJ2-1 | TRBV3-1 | CASSFTGTPYNEQFF
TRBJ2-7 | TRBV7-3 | CASSTAGRTAASYEQYF
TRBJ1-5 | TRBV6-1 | CASSAEGNSNQPQHF
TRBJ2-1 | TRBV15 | CATSRRAGGLDEQFF
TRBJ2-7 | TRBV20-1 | CSAKVVASYEQYF
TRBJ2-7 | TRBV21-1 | CASSKDVAGRGTYEQYF
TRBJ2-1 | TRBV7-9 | CASGLREGYNEQFF
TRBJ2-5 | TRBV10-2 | CASSEDPPGLEEVLYQETQYF
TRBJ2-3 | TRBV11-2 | CASSPQTDTQYF
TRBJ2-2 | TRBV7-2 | CASSFGGTGNLPGELFF
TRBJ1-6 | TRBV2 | CASGKQGRNSPLHF
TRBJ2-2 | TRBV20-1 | CSARDSSGYNTGELFF
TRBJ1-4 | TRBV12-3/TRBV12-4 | CASTQSRGANEKLFF
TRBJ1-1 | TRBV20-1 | CSALLSNTEAFF
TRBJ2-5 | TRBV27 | CASSSPLTSGRKTQYF